This note documents a single T cell receptor (beta chain) sequence. Its antigen is not known. This entry comes from a study of blood T cells in healthy people across ages. Broader study findings: There was no known CMV status for donors, so expanded clonotype changes were possibly confounded. Researchers judged that diversity estimates from one million T cells fell short of true values.

V lost 4 bases, J lost 4 bases, and 4 bases stayed unmatched. The CDR3 totals 15 residues. A second about 7 to 11 cycle PCR used barcoded and J-beta primers. Each CDR3 protein gets one entry after TCRdb re-called the 5' RACE reads with MiXCR. Of approximately 800,000 distinct CDR3 sequences detected, 55% to 65% appear once; the ten largest clones hold roughly 26%. What was sequenced was blood. This TCR was recovered from a man aged 25 to 40 in good health. The V call is TRBV12-3 or TRBV12-4, the J call TRBJ1-5; 10 positions match TRBD1. CDR3 sequence (DNA): TGTGCCAGCAGTTGGGACAGGGGAGAAAATCAGCCCCAGCATTTT. Amino acid sequence: CASSWDRGENQPQHF.